A selection of T cell receptor beta chains follows, all from one sample in a study of blood T cell repertoires in COVID-19. Assay: immunoSEQ multiplex PCR; the TCRdb copy retains only in-frame clones and omits some. The table lists several thousand clones, around 90% of them singletons. Sequencing used peripheral blood. The receptor set was obtained from a human donor in a cohort sampled during active COVID-19. The conserved cysteine and the conserved F or W are not part of the CDR3 here. A D gene is named only where the DNA matches it firmly. Some rows have no size entry. The others give once, few or many, or a class for an expanded clone.

j_gene	v_gene	d_gene	abundance	CDR3aa
TRBJ2-5	TRBV2	TRBD2	NA	ASALGGETQY
TRBJ2-7	TRBV5-4	NA	NA	ASSGVDSYEQY
TRBJ2-7	TRBV19	TRBD2	NA	ASINPGLAGEEQY
TRBJ1-2	TRBV28	NA	NA	ASSLVRGGYGYT
TRBJ2-1	TRBV28	NA	NA	ASSSRTVSSYNEQF
TRBJ2-2	TRBV4-3	NA	NA	ASSQDRGNTGELF
TRBJ2-4	TRBV7-9	NA	NA	ASSLGTGSIQY
TRBJ1-2	TRBV27	NA	NA	ASSFLDGGYT
TRBJ1-5	TRBV6-5	TRBD1	NA	ASSYSRGLGNQPQH
TRBJ2-3	TRBV5-1	NA	NA	ASSFNGMDTQY
TRBJ2-3	TRBV2	TRBD2	once	ASRELAGQY
TRBJ2-3	TRBV3-1/TRBV3-2	TRBD2	NA	ASSRLAGRTDTQY
TRBJ1-2	TRBV9	NA	NA	ASSGGGDLGYT
TRBJ1-4	TRBV7-8	NA	NA	ASSLVIGGGSGFEKLF
TRBJ2-2	TRBV7-6	NA	NA	ASSLEMADSWNTGELF
TRBJ1-2	TRBV2	NA	NA	ASTTVPSYGYT
TRBJ1-2	TRBV12-2	NA	NA	ASRPRAGGYT
TRBJ2-7	TRBV6-1	TRBD2	NA	ASSDAGLAWAEQY
TRBJ2-3	TRBV5-1	NA	NA	ASRPTGTDTQY
TRBJ2-6	TRBV19	TRBD2	once	ASSSRGGRTGANVLT
TRBJ1-2	TRBV30	NA	NA	AWSASSLGLSDGYT
TRBJ1-1	TRBV5-6	NA	NA	ASSLWAMNTEAF